Listed below are T cell receptor beta chains from one sample, sequenced in a study of cytomegalovirus exposure and HLA in healthy donors. Libraries were prepared by immunoSEQ multiplex PCR; TCRdb keeps only in-frame clonotypes and omits some of them. The sample yields roughly 160,000 clones, around 80% seen once. The sequencing input was PBMCs. These receptors originate from a woman in her thirties or forties in good health and CMV-seropositive. Both conserved end residues are part of each CDR3. D genes are given only for firm matches. Clone size appears in some rows only: once, few, many, or a class for an expanded clone.

d_gene,j_gene,v_gene,abundance,CDR3nt,CDR3aa
TRBD1,TRBJ2-7,TRBV5-5,NA,TGTGCCAGCAGCTTGCAGGACAGGGTGATCTCCTACGAGCAGTACTTC,CASSLQDRVISYEQYF
NA,TRBJ2-2,TRBV19,NA,TGTGCCGGGGGCCACCTGAGGGGCGGGGAGCTGTTTTTT,CAGGHLRGGELFF
NA,TRBJ1-2,TRBV28,NA,TGTGCCAGCAGTCTCGAGCTAGCTAACTATGGCTACACCTTC,CASSLELANYGYTF
TRBD1,TRBJ1-5,TRBV25-1,NA,TGTGCCAGCAGCCCTGGACAGGGACGGTGGGGAGGGCAGCCCCAGCATTTT,CASSPGQGRWGGQPQHF
TRBD1,TRBJ2-1,TRBV7-2,NA,TGTGCCAGCAGCTTAGAGTGGACAGGGGGTGGGAGGGATGAGCAGTTCTTC,CASSLEWTGGGRDEQFF
NA,TRBJ2-1,TRBV7-3,NA,TGTGCCAGCAGCTTCCACAAGTCCTACAATGAGCAGTTCTTC,CASSFHKSYNEQFF
TRBD2,TRBJ2-1,TRBV19,few,TGTGCCAGTAGTTTGGCTAGCGGGAGGAATGAGCAGTTCTTC,CASSLASGRNEQFF
TRBD1,TRBJ2-5,TRBV6-5,NA,TGTGCCAGTAACAGGGGGCGATTTTCAGAGACCCAGTACTTC,CASNRGRFSETQYF
TRBD2,TRBJ2-5,TRBV15,NA,TGTGCCACCAGCGGTCCCGGGACTAGCTGGGAGACCCAGTACTTC,CATSGPGTSWETQYF
NA,TRBJ2-7,TRBV28,NA,TGTGCCAGCAGTTTATTGTCCGGGGGGCCCGCCTTTGGGCAGTACTTC,CASSLLSGGPAFGQYF
NA,TRBJ1-1,TRBV2,NA,TGTGCCAGCAGGGAGGGAAGGAACACTGAAGCTTTCTTT,CASREGRNTEAFF
NA,TRBJ2-1,TRBV15,NA,TGTGCCACCAGCAGACTCCGGGACAATTCGCAATTTTGGTCCTACAATGAGCAGTTCTTC,CATSRLRDNSQFWSYNEQFF
TRBD1,TRBJ2-1,TRBV9,few,TGTGCCAGCAGCGCTGGGACAGACGACAATGAGCAGTTCTTC,CASSAGTDDNEQFF
TRBD1,TRBJ1-2,TRBV15,NA,TGTGCCACCAGCCCGGGACAGTTCTATGGCTACACCTTC,CATSPGQFYGYTF
TRBD1,TRBJ2-6,TRBV7-9,NA,TGTTCCAGCAGCTTAGACCAGGGGGCGCGTGGGGCCAACGTCCTGACTTTC,CSSSLDQGARGANVLTF
NA,TRBJ1-2,TRBV7-9,NA,TGTGCCAGCAGCTTATTCAGTGGCTACACCTTC,CASSLFSGYTF
TRBD2,TRBJ2-2,TRBV29-1,NA,TGCAGCGCTGGGGGGGTCGGAGACACCGGGGAGCTGTTTTTT,CSAGGVGDTGELFF
TRBD2,TRBJ2-2,TRBV5-1,NA,TGCGCCAGCAGCTTGAGTCCTAGCGGGAGTACCGGGGAGCTGTTTTTT,CASSLSPSGSTGELFF
TRBD1,TRBJ1-1,TRBV28,NA,TGTGCCAGCAGCGCTTGGCGGACAGGGGGGTCCACTGAAGCTTTCTTT,CASSAWRTGGSTEAFF
TRBD2,TRBJ2-7,TRBV28,NA,TGTGCCAGCACCCCGGGAGGCGAAAGCTCCTACGAGCAGTACTTC,CASTPGGESSYEQYF
NA,TRBJ2-1,TRBV5-6,NA,TGTGCCAGCAGCCTGGAGGGACAGCCGTCTAATGAGCAGTTCTTC,CASSLEGQPSNEQFF
TRBD1,TRBJ2-3,TRBV27,NA,TGTGCCAGCAGTTCCCGGGACAGGGGCACAGATACGCAGTATTTT,CASSSRDRGTDTQYF
TRBD1,TRBJ2-6,TRBV4-1,NA,TGCGCCAGCAGCCAAGTTCAGGGGGCTTTCTCTGGGGCCAACGTCCTGACTTTC,CASSQVQGAFSGANVLTF
TRBD1,TRBJ1-4,TRBV7-9,NA,TGTTCCAGCAGCTCCGCTTTGGGGACAGGGGATGAAAAACTGTTTTTT,CSSSSALGTGDEKLFF